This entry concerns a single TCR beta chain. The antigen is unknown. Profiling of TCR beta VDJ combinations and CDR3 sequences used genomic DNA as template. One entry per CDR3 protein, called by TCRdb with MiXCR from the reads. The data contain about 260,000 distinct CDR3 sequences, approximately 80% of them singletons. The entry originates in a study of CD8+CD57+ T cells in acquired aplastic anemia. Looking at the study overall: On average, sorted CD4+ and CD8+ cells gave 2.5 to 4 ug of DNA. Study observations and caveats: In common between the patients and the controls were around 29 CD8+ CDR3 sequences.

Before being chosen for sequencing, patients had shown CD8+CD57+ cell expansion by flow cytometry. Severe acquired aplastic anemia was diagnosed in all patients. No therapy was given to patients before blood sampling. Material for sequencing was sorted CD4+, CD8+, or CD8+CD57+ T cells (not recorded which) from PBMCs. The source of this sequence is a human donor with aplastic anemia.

CDR3 sequence reads: CSVVLSDTQYF. The CDR3 DNA reads as TGCAGCGTGGTGCTTTCAGATACGCAGTATTTT. The chain has TRBV29-1 and TRBJ2-3; D unresolved. Germline CDR1 reads SQVTM; CDR2 reads ANQGSEA. Trimming took 6 bases from V and 4 from J, leaving 8 bases between them. This CDR3 contains 11 residues.